The next 13 T cell receptor beta chains were all read from a single sample in a study of siplizumab effects on memory and regulatory T cells. Assay: immunoSEQ multiplex PCR; the TCRdb copy retains only in-frame clones and omits some. The sample records 50,000 to 70,000 clones, approximately 97% being singletons. What was sequenced was naive CD8+ T cells sorted from blood. These receptors all stem from a human donor in good health.

J is TRBJ1-1 and V is TRBV7-6; D might be TRBD1 (6 bases). Germline-derived CDR1 and CDR2 are SGHVS and FNYEAQ. The CDR3 spans 14 residues. Trimming took off 8 bases at V and 0 bases at J, with 13 bases between the two ends. The CDR3 region has the DNA TGTGCCAGCTTTGAGGGGGGGGTGAACACTGAAGCTTTCTTT. It encodes CASFEGGVNTEAFF.

A remark on this clone: One junction end does not reproduce the germline sequence, and a read error may be involved. This chain connects TRBV6-5 to TRBJ2-5; no reliable D call. Looked up from germline, CDR1 is MNHEY and CDR2 is SVGAGI. This CDR3 is 13 amino acids long. As DNA, the CDR3 is TGTGCCAGCAGTTACTCGGATCAAGGGACCCAGTACTTC. Amino acids: CASSYSDQGTQYF.

The rearrangement links TRBV7-9 to TRBJ1-5; 9 bases fit TRBD1. Trimming at V came to 1 base and at J to 6 bases, leaving 1 base not matched to a gene. CDR3 length equals 14 residues. Germline loops: CDR1 SEHNR, CDR2 FQNEAQ (reference sequence). The CDR3 DNA is TGTGCCAGCAGCTTAGGACAGGGGGTTCAGCCCCAGCATTTT. Protein: CASSLGQGVQPQHF.

This sequence joins TRBV27 and TRBJ2-5; 9 bases are shared with TRBD2. The CDR3 runs to 14 residues. V dropped 2 bases and J dropped 5; count of bases not matched to a gene: 3. Germline V lookup: CDR1 MNHEY, CDR2 SMNVEV (reference sequence). The CDR3 is CASSLAGGLETQYF. DNA of the CDR3: TGTGCCAGCAGTTTAGCGGGGGGGCTGGAGACCCAGTACTTC.

V is TRBV5-4 and J is TRBJ2-7; D might be TRBD1 (5 bases). The V gene lost 3 bases and the J gene lost 2 bases, with 15 bases spanning the gap. There are 15 residues in the CDR3. From germline, CDR1 is SGHNT and CDR2 YYREEE (reference sequence). The CDR3: CASSSEDTSPYEQYF. Written as DNA, the CDR3 is TGTGCCAGCAGCTCTGAGGACACCTCACCCTACGAGCAGTACTTC.

This CDR3 reads CASSYPPGELFF. The CDR3 DNA reads as TGTGCCAGCAGTTATCCCCCCGGGGAGCTGTTTTTT. The rearrangement joins TRBV6-6 to TRBJ2-2, with D hard to call. Trimming removed 3 bases from V and 6 bases from J, with 5 bases in between. Germline CDR1 reads MNHNY; CDR2 reads SVGAGI (reference sequence). This CDR3 is 12 amino acids long.

V and J are TRBV19 and TRBJ1-1; D remains ambiguous. Germline V lookup: CDR1 LNHDA, CDR2 SQIVND (reference sequence). Trimming left V 6 bases short and J 3 bases short, with 5 bases between. The CDR3 spans 11 residues. Here the CDR3 DNA reads TGTGCCAGTAGGGTATACACTGAAGCTTTCTTT. Translation: CASRVYTEAFF.

The CDR3 DNA reads TGTGCCAGCTCACCCCAGGAGACAGGGTACGACAATGAGCAGTTCTTC. It yields the protein CASSPQETGYDNEQFF. The chain has TRBV18 and TRBJ2-1, with 7 bases aligning to TRBD1. The length of the CDR3 is 16 residues. CDR1 and CDR2 from the germline V gene are KGHSH and LQKENI. The J segment lost 5 bases and the V segment lost 3 bases, leaving 10 bases of the junction unmatched.

This sequence joins TRBV7-6 and TRBJ2-5; a possible D gene is TRBD2 (5 bases). V lost 2 bases, J lost 1 base, and 8 bases lay in between. This CDR3 is built from 14 residues. Germline CDR1 is SGHVS and CDR2 is FNYEAQ. CDR3 bases: TGTGCCAGCAGCTTACTCGCGGGCCAAGAGACCCAGTACTTC. Translation: CASSLLAGQETQYF.

V and J are TRBV2 and TRBJ2-3; D ambiguous. Germline CDR1 SNHLY, CDR2 FYNNEI. There are 14 residues in the CDR3. The germline V and J ends were trimmed by 4 bases and 2 bases, with 10 bases remaining between them. CDR3 sequence: CASSVSEDTDTQYF. The CDR3, as DNA: TGTGCCAGCAGTGTAAGCGAGGACACAGATACGCAGTATTTT.

The V call is TRBV4-2, the J call TRBJ2-7; no clear D. Germline values: CDR1 LGHNA, CDR2 YNFKEQ. Trimming stripped 1 base from V and 2 bases from J, with 9 bases between. The CDR3 runs to 14 residues. This CDR3 reads CASSQALGTYEQYF. The CDR3, as DNA: TGTGCCAGCAGCCAAGCACTGGGGACCTACGAGCAGTACTTC.

This sequence joins TRBV19 and TRBJ2-7; D is uncertain. V was clipped by 9 bases and J by 3 bases, with 18 bases between them. Germline V gene lookup returns CDR1 LNHDA and CDR2 SQIVND (reference sequence). This CDR3 comprises 14 residues. Written as DNA, the CDR3 is TGTGCCAGGGCCTCATGGGTAAGCTACTACGAGCAGTACTTC. It yields the protein CARASWVSYYEQYF.

The chain is built from TRBV10-1 and TRBJ1-1; 8 bases align to TRBD1. The CDR3 extends over 14 amino acids. J lost 3 bases, V lost 6 bases, and 6 bases had no gene match. Germline values: CDR1 WNHNN, CDR2 SYGVQD (reference sequence). CDR3 sequence reads: CASRANRGDTEAFF. The CDR3 bases are TGCGCCAGCAGGGCCAACAGGGGGGACACTGAAGCTTTCTTT.